The 16 T cell receptor beta chains given below trace back to one sample, sequenced in a study of blood T cells in healthy people across ages. Combining a sample-barcoded 5' primer with a J-beta primer mix, a second PCR ran for roughly 7 to 12 cycles. TCRdb independently ran MiXCR on the 5' RACE reads; one entry per CDR3 protein. This table holds roughly 560,000 distinct CDR3 sequences, less than 25% found once. This same sample was also taken into another study, of T cells of mothers and their children.

Sequencing was carried out using blood. These TCRs come from a boy aged 10-17 years in good health.

CDR3: CASSERTGDYGYTF. The CDR3 bases are TGTGCCAGCAGCGAGAGGACAGGAGACTATGGCTACACCTTC. The gene calls are TRBV7-6 and TRBJ1-2, with 7 bases matching TRBD1. In germline, CDR1 is SGHVS, CDR2 FNYEAQ. The CDR3 is 14 amino acids. J was trimmed by 3 bases and V by 5 bases; bases with no gene match: 6.

The chain combines TRBV19 with TRBJ2-5; D possibly corresponds to TRBD2 (6 bases). The CDR3 length is 17 residues. V lost 10 bases and J lost 5, with 29 bases in between. The germline V gene encodes CDR1 LNHDA and CDR2 SQIVND (reference sequence). The CDR3: CATGAVVGWRDLETQYF. In DNA, the CDR3 is TGTGCCACCGGGGCGGTGGTGGGCTGGAGGGATCTGGAGACCCAGTACTTC.

The rearrangement joins TRBV2 to TRBJ1-1, with D perhaps TRBD1 (5 bases). There are 16 residues in the CDR3. Between the trimmed V and J ends, which lost 9 bases and 5 bases, there was a span of 25 bases. Germline CDR1 is SNHLY and CDR2 is FYNNEI. The CDR3 bases are TGTGCCAGTCACGCGGACCGCACCGGGGGTCGTACTGAAGCTTTCTTT. Translating gives CASHADRTGGRTEAFF.

This clonotype was counted between two and nine times. The V and J genes are TRBV7-6 and TRBJ1-2, with D perhaps TRBD1 (6 bases). This CDR3 region has 14 residues. Germline CDR1 SGHVS, CDR2 FNYEAQ. V was shortened by 1 base and J by 7 bases, with 13 bases between the two germline ends. CDR3 sequence: CASSLGGGAPGYTF. CDR3 nucleotide sequence: TGTGCCAGCAGCTTAGGTGGGGGGGCGCCTGGCTACACCTTC.

This sequence joins TRBV4-3 and TRBJ1-2, with 10 nucleotides matching TRBD1. The V gene end was trimmed by 4 bases and the J gene end by 4 bases; junction bases not matched to a gene: 9. The germline gives CDR1 LGHNA, CDR2 YSLEER. This CDR3 has 16 amino acids. CDR3 bases: TGCGCCAGCAGCCGGGGGGGACAGGGGAGTGGCTATGGCTACACCTTC. It translates to CASSRGGQGSGYGYTF.

This clonotype was observed a few times. The chain joins TRBV4-1 to TRBJ2-5, with D uncertain. V was shortened by 1 base and J by 1 base, with 10 bases between the two germline ends. Germline CDR1 and CDR2: MGHRA and YSYEKL. There are 15 residues in the CDR3. The CDR3 nucleotides read TGCGCCAGCAGCCAAGCACCTGCCCTCCAAGAGACCCAGTACTTC. Its translation: CASSQAPALQETQYF.

The V and J genes are TRBV28 and TRBJ1-2; 9 bases fit TRBD1. CDR1 MDHEN and CDR2 SYDVKM come from the germline V gene. J gave up 8 bases and V 4 bases, and 11 bases lay outside the gene matches. This CDR3 region has 15 residues. CDR3 loop: CASSSPSTGGGGYTF. The CDR3 bases are TGTGCCAGCAGTTCCCCCTCGACAGGGGGAGGAGGCTACACCTTC.

V usage is TRBV4-1 and J usage is TRBJ2-3, with 9 bases fitting TRBD2. CDR3 size: 17 residues. V lost 4 bases to trimming and J lost 0 bases; unmatched junction nucleotides: 8. Germline CDR1 is MGHRA and CDR2 is YSYEKL. The CDR3 DNA sequence: TGCGCCAGCAGCCCAAGACTAGCGGCGACTAGCACAGATACGCAGTATTTT. As protein: CASSPRLAATSTDTQYF.

CDR3 region: CASSTGRDRGGKNIQYF. The CDR3 DNA sequence: TGTGCCAGCAGCACCGGACGGGACCGTGGGGGCAAAAACATTCAGTACTTC. The chain recombines TRBV5-4 with TRBJ2-4; D possibly uses TRBD1 or TRBD2 (5 bases each). Trimming cost V 4 bases and J 3 bases, with 20 bases left between them. This CDR3 has 17 amino acids. Germline V gene sequence: CDR1 SGHNT, CDR2 YYREEE (reference sequence).

The chain uses TRBV29-1 and TRBJ2-7; possibly TRBD2 for D (6 bases). Deletions cut 3 bases from V and 0 bases from J, with 15 bases between. Germline V gene sequence: CDR1 SQVTM, CDR2 ANQGSEA. The CDR3 runs 15 residues. The CDR3 coding sequence is TGCAGCGTTGAGGGGGGACCGACGAGCTCCTACGAGCAGTACTTC. This translates into CSVEGGPTSSYEQYF.

A few counts support this clonotype. The chain uses TRBV11-2 and TRBJ2-5; weak D call: TRBD2 (6 bases). The J call may be wrong; the DNA end is better matched by TRBJ2-7. The germline V gene encodes CDR1 SGHAT and CDR2 FQNNGV. The CDR3 has 15 residues. CDR3 protein: CASSLDRSSGYEQYF. The CDR3 nucleotides are TGTGCCAGCAGCTTAGATCGGAGTAGCGGCTACGAGCAGTACTTC.

The genes are TRBV6-1 and TRBJ1-5, with a possible D match to TRBD1 (6 bases). CDR1 and CDR2 (germline): MNHNS, SASEGT. Trimming stripped 6 bases from V and 4 bases from J, with 16 bases between. CDR3 size: 15 residues. The CDR3 DNA follows: TGTGCCAGCAGCGTAACCCAGGGGAGTAATCAGCCCCAGCATTTT. Its translation is CASSVTQGSNQPQHF.

This clonotype was seen just once. The rearrangement joins TRBV6-6 to TRBJ2-5; D is possibly TRBD1 (5 bases). The DNA end is more similar to TRBJ2-1, so the J call may be wrong. The length of the CDR3 is 12 residues. The germline V gene encodes CDR1 MNHNY and CDR2 SVGAGI (reference sequence). The CDR3 DNA reads as TGTGCCAGCAGGTACAATCAGGGTGAGCAGTTCTTC. It specifies CASRYNQGEQFF.

The J gene is TRBJ1-6, the V gene TRBV7-3; TRBD1 might be the D (5 bases). This CDR3 is 13 amino acids long. CDR1 and CDR2 (germline): SGHTA, FQGTGA. V was clipped by 6 bases and J by 9 bases, with 12 bases between them. The CDR3 DNA follows: TGTGCCAGCAGGGGGGGTACTGGTTCACCCCTCCACTTT. Its translation: CASRGGTGSPLHF. The variable domain in full, completed from reference TRBV7-3 and TRBJ1-6, reads GAGVSQTPSNKVTEKGKYVELRCDPISGHTALYWYRQSLGQGPEFLIYFQGTGAADDSGLPNDRFFAVRPEGSVSTLKIQRTERGDSAVYLCASRGGTGSPLHFGNGTRLTVT.

The chain recombines TRBV7-9 with TRBJ2-2; no clear D. The V gene's germline CDR1 is SEHNR and CDR2 FQNEAQ (reference sequence). This CDR3 is 14 amino acids long. V was clipped by 4 bases and J by 2 bases, with 8 bases between them. CDR3 nucleotides: TGTGCCAGCAGCTCCGAGTTAAACACCGGGGAGCTGTTTTTT. It is translated as CASSSELNTGELFF.

The rearrangement joins TRBV18 to TRBJ1-5; 7 nucleotides align to TRBD1. This CDR3 comprises 15 residues. CDR1 is KGHSH and CDR2 is LQKENI in the germline V gene. V shed 5 bases and J 4 bases; nucleotides not matched to a gene: 8. The CDR3 DNA is TGTGCCAGCTCATCCTCAGACAGGGCTAATCAGCCCCAGCATTTT. The encoded protein is CASSSSDRANQPQHF.